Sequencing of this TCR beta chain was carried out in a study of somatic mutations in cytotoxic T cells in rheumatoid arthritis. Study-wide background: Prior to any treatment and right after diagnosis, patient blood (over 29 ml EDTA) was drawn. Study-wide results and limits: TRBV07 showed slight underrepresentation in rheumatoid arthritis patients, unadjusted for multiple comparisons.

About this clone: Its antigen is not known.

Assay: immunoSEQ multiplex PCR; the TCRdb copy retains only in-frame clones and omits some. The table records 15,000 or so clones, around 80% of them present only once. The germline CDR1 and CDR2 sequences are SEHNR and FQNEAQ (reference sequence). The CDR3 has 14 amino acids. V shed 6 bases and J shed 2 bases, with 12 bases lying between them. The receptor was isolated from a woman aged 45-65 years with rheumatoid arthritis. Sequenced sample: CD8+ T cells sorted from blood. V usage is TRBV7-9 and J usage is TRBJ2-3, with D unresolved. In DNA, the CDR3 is TGTGCCAGCAGGTCCCCCTTCCACACAGATACGCAGTATTTT. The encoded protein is CASRSPFHTDTQYF.